One and the same sample provided the 31 T cell receptor beta chains below, sequenced in a study of CD8 T cells in Susac syndrome. RNA in amounts of roughly 0.5 to 1 ug was reverse transcribed with random hexamers. TCRdb re-called the immunoSEQ multiplex PCR reads through MiXCR, storing one row per CDR3 protein. Of 150,000 to 200,000 distinct CDR3 sequences listed, around 94% are singletons. The source material was CD4+ T cells from PBMCs. These receptors were taken from a human donor in good health.

The V and J genes are TRBV6-2 or TRBV6-3 and TRBJ2-1; the D is unclear. CDR1 and CDR2 from the germline V gene are MNHEY and SVGEGT. CDR3 length equals 12 residues. Trimming took off 5 bases at V and 7 bases at J, with 9 bases between the two ends. The CDR3 DNA reads as TGTGCCAGCAGTCCAAGCGTAAATGAGCAGTTCTTC. It specifies CASSPSVNEQFF.

The chain recombines TRBV20-1 with TRBJ2-1; D is tentatively TRBD1 or TRBD2 (5 bases each). The CDR3 has 15 residues. Germline V lookup: CDR1 DFQATT, CDR2 SNEGSKA (reference sequence). Trimming pared 2 bases from V and 0 bases from J, leaving 11 bases between. In DNA form, the CDR3 reads TGCAGTGCTAGATCATGGGGGAGCTCCTACAATGAGCAGTTCTTC. Translation gives CSARSWGSSYNEQFF.

In DNA form, the CDR3 reads TGCAGCGTTGCCCTCTTACAGGGTAACACTGAAGCTTTCTTT. Residues: CSVALLQGNTEAFF. The chain has TRBV29-1 and TRBJ1-1, with D possibly matching TRBD1 (6 bases). The V and J ends lost 4 bases and 2 bases respectively, with 14 bases between them. CDR3 length equals 14 residues. CDR1 is SQVTM and CDR2 is ANQGSEA in the germline V gene.

This sequence joins TRBV9 and TRBJ2-6, with 9 nucleotides matching TRBD1. In germline, CDR1 is SGDLS, CDR2 YYNGEE. The length of the CDR3 is 18 residues. V gave up 4 bases and J gave up 0 bases; unmatched junction bases: 8. CDR3: CASSPSGTGNSGANVLTF. The CDR3 DNA is TGTGCCAGCAGCCCGTCCGGGACAGGGAACTCTGGGGCCAACGTCCTGACTTTC.

The CDR3 spells CASSFGTELRVGANVLTF. CDR3 sequence (DNA): TGTGCCAGCAGTTTCGGGACCGAACTCCGAGTTGGGGCCAACGTCCTGACTTTC. The rearrangement uses TRBV6-2 or TRBV6-3 and TRBJ2-6, with D perhaps assigned TRBD1 or TRBD2 (5 bases each). The V gene lost 4 bases and the J gene lost 3 bases, with 19 bases spanning the gap. Germline CDR1 and CDR2: MNHEY and SVGEGT. This CDR3 has 18 amino acids.

The chain is built from TRBV29-1 and TRBJ1-2; D unclear. This CDR3 region has 13 residues. Germline CDR1 is SQVTM and CDR2 is ANQGSEA. V shed 0 bases and J shed 8 bases, with 13 bases lying between them. In DNA form, the CDR3 reads TGCAGCGTTGAAGATCCTGGCCTCGTCGGCTACACCTTC. Amino acids: CSVEDPGLVGYTF.

The genes are TRBV28 and TRBJ2-7; D is unresolved. The germline V and J ends were trimmed by 3 bases and 7 bases, with 16 bases remaining between them. The CDR3 extends over 14 amino acids. Germline V gives CDR1 MDHEN, CDR2 SYDVKM. The CDR3 DNA is TGTGCCAGCAGTTTCCGGGCACGGACCCTGGAGCAGTACTTC. Translation gives CASSFRARTLEQYF. The complete variable domain, with remaining parts taken from reference TRBV28 and TRBJ2-7, reads DVKVTQSSRYLVKRTGEKVFLECVQDMDHENMFWYRQDPGLGLRLIYFSYDVKMKEKGDIPEGYSVSREKKERFSLILESASTNQTSMYLCASSFRARTLEQYFGPGTRLTVT.

This chain uses TRBV19 with TRBJ2-1; D uncertain. The germline gives CDR1 LNHDA, CDR2 SQIVND (reference sequence). The CDR3 totals 13 residues. With 5 bases removed from V and 12 bases from J, the gap between germline ends came to 17 bases. CDR3 nucleotides: TGTGCCAGTAGTCCCGGGCCGGACCTCCGGCAGTTCTTC. This translates into CASSPGPDLRQFF.

This clonotype was counted a single time. This sequence joins TRBV29-1 and TRBJ2-5; 7 positions match TRBD1. The J segment lost 4 bases and the V segment lost 6 bases, leaving 11 bases of the junction unmatched. Looked up from germline, CDR1 is SQVTM and CDR2 is ANQGSEA. This CDR3 spans 14 amino acids. DNA for the CDR3: TGCAGCGTAGTAAAAGGGGGCCACGGAGAGACCCAGTACTTC. Translated, it gives CSVVKGGHGETQYF. Drawing the rest from reference TRBV29-1 and TRBJ2-5, the complete variable domain is SAVISQKPSRDICQRGTSLTIQCQVDSQVTMMFWYRQQPGQSLTLIATANQGSEATYESGFVIDKFPISRPNLTFSTLTVSNMSPEDSSIYLCSVVKGGHGETQYFGPGTRLLVL.

The CDR3 protein is CSASGHGPNQPQHF. CDR3 nucleotide sequence: TGCAGTGCCTCGGGACACGGGCCCAATCAGCCCCAGCATTTT. The chain uses TRBV20-1 and TRBJ1-5, with D possibly TRBD1 on 6 matching bases. Germline CDR1 is DFQATT and CDR2 is SNEGSKA (reference sequence). V was clipped by 6 bases and J by 3 bases, with 15 bases between them. The CDR3 consists of 14 residues.

V and J are TRBV12-3 or TRBV12-4 and TRBJ2-7; D gene unclear. This CDR3 is built from 14 residues. Trimming left V 5 bases short and J 3 bases short, with 14 bases between. CDR3 DNA sequence: TGTGCCAGCAGTCCGCGACCTCACGGCTACGAGCAGTACTTC. It is translated as CASSPRPHGYEQYF.

The chain employs TRBV18 and TRBJ2-6, with TRBD1 as a possible D gene (6 bases). Germline V lookup: CDR1 KGHSH, CDR2 LQKENI. The CDR3 covers 15 residues. Trimming removed 6 bases at V and 0 bases at J, with 9 bases between. The CDR3 here is CASSPDSSGANVLTF. The CDR3 nucleotides read TGTGCCAGCTCCCCGGACAGCTCTGGGGCCAACGTCCTGACTTTC. The entire variable domain, with the rest obtained from reference TRBV18 and TRBJ2-6, is as follows: NAGVMQNPRHLVRRRGQEARLRCSPMKGHSHVYWYRQLPEEGLKFMVYLQKENIIDESGMPKERFSAEFPKEGPSILRIQQVVRGDSAAYFCASSPDSSGANVLTFGAGSRLTVL.

V and J are TRBV20-1 and TRBJ1-1, with D tentatively TRBD1 (6 bases). Looked up from germline, CDR1 is DFQATT and CDR2 is SNEGSKA (reference sequence). The CDR3 runs 13 residues. V dropped 6 bases and J dropped 1 base, with 12 bases sitting between them. The CDR3 loop reads CSALGHPNTEAFF. The CDR3 bases are TGCAGTGCCTTGGGACACCCGAACACTGAAGCTTTCTTT.

The chain employs TRBV20-1 and TRBJ2-6; a weak D match, TRBD1 (6 bases). Germline CDR1 reads DFQATT; CDR2 reads SNEGSKA (reference sequence). The CDR3 has 17 residues. With 6 bases removed from V and 0 bases from J, the gap between germline ends came to 18 bases. In DNA form, the CDR3 reads TGCAGTGCCACTTCTACAGGGCTCCCCTCTGGGGCCAACGTCCTGACTTTC. This gives the protein CSATSTGLPSGANVLTF.

J is TRBJ1-6 and V is TRBV30, with a possible D match to TRBD1 (5 bases). CDR1 and CDR2 (germline): GTSNPN, SVGIG (reference sequence). The V gene lost 8 bases and the J gene lost 7 bases, with 12 bases spanning the gap. This CDR3 spans 12 amino acids. CDR3 protein: CAGRTGNSPLHF. The CDR3 bases are TGTGCCGGACGTACAGGCAATTCACCCCTCCACTTT.

The chain has TRBV2 and TRBJ2-2; maybe TRBD2 (5 bases). CDR3 length: 14 amino acids. Germline V CDR1 and CDR2: SNHLY, FYNNEI. Trimming removed 7 bases at V and 3 bases at J, with 12 bases between. CDR3 sequence reads: CASNPRGYTGELFF. Here the CDR3 DNA reads TGTGCCAGCAACCCCCGGGGATACACCGGGGAGCTGTTTTTT.

The chain recombines TRBV5-6 with TRBJ2-1; a possible D gene is TRBD1 (6 bases). Germline values: CDR1 SGHDT, CDR2 YYEEEE. V lost 6 bases, J lost 4 bases, and 20 bases lay in between. The CDR3 spans 16 residues. CDR3 loop: CASILTGTQLYNEQFF. As DNA, the CDR3 is TGTGCCAGCATCCTAACCGGGACACAGCTTTACAATGAGCAGTTCTTC.

This CDR3 is CASSRTTGNYEQYF. CDR3 DNA sequence: TGTGCCAGCAGCAGGACAACGGGGAACTACGAGCAGTACTTC. The J gene is TRBJ2-7, the V gene TRBV7-9, with D possibly being TRBD1 or TRBD2 (5 bases each). The CDR3 is made up of 14 amino acids. Looked up from germline, CDR1 is SEHNR and CDR2 is FQNEAQ (reference sequence). Trimming cost V 5 bases and J 3 bases, with 14 bases left between them.

The chain joins TRBV20-1 to TRBJ1-5, with D maybe TRBD1 (5 bases). Germline values: CDR1 DFQATT, CDR2 SNEGSKA (reference sequence). The V end lost 6 bases, the J end lost 2 bases, and 17 bases lay between the germline ends. The CDR3 is made up of 15 amino acids. This CDR3 reads CSARRDGSGNQPQHF. CDR3 DNA: TGCAGTGCCCGCCGGGACGGGTCTGGCAATCAGCCCCAGCATTTT.

This chain connects TRBV9 to TRBJ2-1, with TRBD2 matching 7 bases. There are 15 residues in the CDR3. CDR1 is SGDLS, CDR2 YYNGEE, per germline. V dropped 5 bases and J dropped 0; count of bases not matched to a gene: 5. CDR3 region: CASSPSGTSYNEQFF. The CDR3 coding sequence is TGTGCCAGCAGTCCCAGCGGGACCTCCTACAATGAGCAGTTCTTC.

J is TRBJ2-1 and V is TRBV2, with a weak D call TRBD1 (8 bases). CDR3 length: 13 residues. CDR1 and CDR2 (germline): SNHLY, FYNNEI. V shed 7 bases and J shed 9 bases, with 16 bases lying between them. CDR3: CASTSQGEGEQFF. Here the CDR3 DNA reads TGTGCCAGCACCTCACAGGGGGAGGGTGAGCAGTTCTTC.

This rearrangement joins TRBV15 to TRBJ1-2, with a weak D call TRBD1 (6 bases). The CDR3 has 15 amino acids. CDR1 and CDR2 from the germline V gene are LNHNV and YYDKDF (reference sequence). Trimming pared 0 bases from V and 4 bases from J, leaving 12 bases between. CDR3 DNA sequence: TGTGCCACCAGCAGAGATTCGGGGGCGGGCTATGGCTACACCTTC. This gives the protein CATSRDSGAGYGYTF. Using reference TRBV15 and TRBJ1-2 for the parts outside the CDR3, the full variable domain is DAMVIQNPRYQVTQFGKPVTLSCSQTLNHNVMYWYQQKSSQAPKLLFHYYDKDFNNEADTPDNFQSRRPNTSFCFLDIRSPGLGDTAMYLCATSRDSGAGYGYTFGSGTRLTVV.

This clonotype was observed a single time. Written as DNA, the CDR3 is TGTGCCTGGACGGGTCTAGGGAACACTGAAGCTTTCTTT. Residues: CAWTGLGNTEAFF. The chain couples TRBV30 to TRBJ1-1; D unresolved. The CDR3 runs to 13 residues. Germline-derived CDR1 and CDR2 are GTSNPN and SVGIG (reference sequence). The V end was cut by 4 bases, the J end by 1 base, with 10 bases between.

The chain couples TRBV5-1 to TRBJ2-7, with a weak D call TRBD1 (6 bases). The germline gives CDR1 SGHRS, CDR2 YFSETQ. CDR3 size: 14 residues. The V end was cut by 7 bases, the J end by 6 bases, with 20 bases between. CDR3 amino acids: CASAWGQGDGEQYF. The CDR3 DNA reads TGCGCCAGCGCCTGGGGGCAGGGAGATGGCGAGCAGTACTTC.

J is TRBJ2-5 and V is TRBV4-3, with a possible D match to TRBD2 (6 bases). Looked up from germline, CDR1 is LGHNA and CDR2 is YSLEER. V gave up 2 bases and J gave up 1 base, with 14 bases separating them. The CDR3 length is 16 residues. In DNA, the CDR3 is TGCGCCAGCAGCCAAATGTATAGGCGGGGCCAAGAGACCCAGTACTTC. This encodes CASSQMYRRGQETQYF.

This rearrangement joins TRBV6-6 to TRBJ2-3; D call uncertain. This CDR3 region has 13 residues. Looked up from germline, CDR1 is MNHNY and CDR2 is SVGAGI (reference sequence). V lost 0 bases, J lost 7 bases, and 8 bases lay in between. The DNA for the CDR3 is TGTGCCAGCAGTTACTCGAGTGGGCATACGCAGTATTTT. Translated: CASSYSSGHTQYF.

This chain connects TRBV6-2 or TRBV6-3 to TRBJ2-3; 9 bases are a match to TRBD1. V shed 5 bases and J 4 bases; nucleotides not matched to a gene: 7. The CDR3 is made up of 15 amino acids. CDR1 is MNHEY and CDR2 is SVGEGT in the germline V gene. The CDR3 bases are TGTGCCAGCAGTCTACCGGGACAGGGACCAGATACGCAGTATTTT. It is translated as CASSLPGQGPDTQYF.

The genes are TRBV6-2 or TRBV6-3 and TRBJ2-7, with D possibly being TRBD2 (6 bases). CDR3 length: 14 residues. Trimming cost V 6 bases and J 3 bases, with 15 bases left between them. Germline V gene sequence: CDR1 MNHEY, CDR2 SVGEGT. Here the CDR3 reads CASSSGTLLYEQYF. The CDR3 bases are TGTGCCAGCAGCTCCGGGACTCTCCTCTACGAGCAGTACTTC.

The rearrangement uses TRBV7-2 and TRBJ2-1; D gene uncertain. V lost 4 bases to trimming and J lost 6 bases, with 10 bases between them. Germline assignment: CDR1 SGHTA and CDR2 FQGNSA. The CDR3 is 13 amino acids. CDR3 coding DNA: TGTGCCAGCAGCTCTCGACACCTCAATGAGCAGTTCTTC. Protein: CASSSRHLNEQFF.

This clonotype was picked up one time. The chain carries TRBV4-3 and TRBJ1-6; D unclear. This CDR3 has 13 amino acids. The germline V gene encodes CDR1 LGHNA and CDR2 YSLEER. With 3 bases removed from V and 9 bases from J, the gap between germline ends came to 9 bases. CDR3 sequence (DNA): TGCGCCAGCAGCCAGGCACCCAGTTCACCCCTCCACTTT. Protein sequence: CASSQAPSSPLHF.

The chain has TRBV14 and TRBJ1-6; D remains unclear. The CDR3 consists of 14 residues. V lost 0 bases to trimming and J lost 11 bases, with 11 bases between them. CDR1 and CDR2 from the germline V gene are SGHDN and FVKESK. This chain's CDR3 is CASSQDVTATPLHF. The CDR3 region has the DNA TGTGCCAGCAGCCAAGACGTAACGGCTACACCCCTCCACTTT.